The entry that follows covers one T cell receptor (beta chain) sequence. The sample originates from a study of blood T cell repertoires in COVID-19. For the study at large: COVID-19 samples collected from the United States, Italy and Spain covered acute and convalescent phases. From T cells, B-cell-depleted T cells, or PBMCs came the material, which was cDNA or gDNA.

Using immunoSEQ multiplex PCR, the repertoire was profiled, and TCRdb retains in-frame clones only, with some absent. The sample lists about 300,000 clones, about nine tenths occurring once. Seattle patients were enrolled while actively infected and followed longitudinally. The sequenced sample consisted of peripheral blood. The clonotype comes from a woman aged 45-59 years with COVID-19, enrolled during active disease.

The chain's CDR3 is CASRSTGAGNTIYF. CDR3 sequence (DNA): TGTGCCAGCCGATCTACAGGGGCTGGAAACACCATATATTTT. The chain carries TRBV19 and TRBJ1-3; 7 bases align to TRBD1. CDR3 size: 14 residues. The germline V gene has CDR1 LNHDA and CDR2 SQIVND (reference sequence). V shed 9 bases and J 2 bases; nucleotides not matched to a gene: 7. Variable domain in full (rest from reference TRBV19 and TRBJ1-3): DGGITQSPKYLFRKEGQNVTLSCEQNLNHDAMYWYRQDPGQGLRLIYYSQIVNDFQKGDIAEGYSVSREKKESFPLTVTSAQKNPTAFYLCASRSTGAGNTIYFGEGSWLTVV.